This T cell receptor beta chain was identified during a study of T cells after yellow fever vaccination. General observations from the study: Booster sampling recovered most clones from primary vaccination (roughly 96% CD4, approximately 90% CD8).

This clonotype was counted at least ten times. Its antigen is not identified. TCRdb redid the calling of the 5' RACE reads with MiXCR, one entry per CDR3 protein. Among about 310,000 distinct CDR3 sequences listed, 3.6% were seen once. Per germline, CDR1 MNHNY and CDR2 SVGAGI (reference sequence). The V segment lost 4 bases and the J segment 8 bases; nucleotides outside the gene matches: 11. The CDR3 sequence is 15 residues long. The source is a man between 18 and 29 years old who received the YFV17D yellow fever vaccine. Here the sequenced sample was PBMCs, taken on the day of the yellow fever booster vaccination. The chain combines TRBV6-6 with TRBJ1-2; the match to TRBD1 covers 9 bases. The CDR3 is CASSFGDRDVRGYTF. The CDR3, as DNA: TGTGCCAGCAGTTTTGGGGACAGGGACGTCCGCGGCTACACCTTC.